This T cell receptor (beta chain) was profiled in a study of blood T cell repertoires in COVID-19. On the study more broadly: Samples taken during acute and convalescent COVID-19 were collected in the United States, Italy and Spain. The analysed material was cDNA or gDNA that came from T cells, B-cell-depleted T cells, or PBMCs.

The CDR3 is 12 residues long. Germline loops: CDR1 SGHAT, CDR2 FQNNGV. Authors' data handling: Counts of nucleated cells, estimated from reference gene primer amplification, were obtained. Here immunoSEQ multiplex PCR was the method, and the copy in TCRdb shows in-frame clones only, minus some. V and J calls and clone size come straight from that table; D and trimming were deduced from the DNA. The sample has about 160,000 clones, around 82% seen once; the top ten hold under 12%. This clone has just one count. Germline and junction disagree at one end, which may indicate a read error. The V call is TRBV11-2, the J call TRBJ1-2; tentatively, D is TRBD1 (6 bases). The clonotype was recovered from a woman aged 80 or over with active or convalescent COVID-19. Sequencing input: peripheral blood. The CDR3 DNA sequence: TGTGCCAGCAGCTTAGTTGGGGGACACCGCCACTTC. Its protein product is CASSLVGGHRHF.